This T cell receptor (beta chain) comes out of a study of control samples from healthy donors and cancer patients. Profiling relied on immunoSEQ multiplex PCR, and the TCRdb table lists in-frame clones only, not all of them. Altogether over 100,000 clones are present, around 90% being singletons, with the ten largest covering about 2.3%. Sequencing input: blood. The sequence came from a man in his forties or fifties in good health.

CDR3 in amino acids: CATQGSGNTIYF. The CDR3 DNA sequence: TGTGCCACTCAGGGCTCTGGAAACACCATATATTTT. The V gene is TRBV2, the J gene TRBJ1-3, with TRBD1 as a possible D gene (5 bases). The V gene's germline CDR1 is SNHLY and CDR2 FYNNEI. The CDR3 sequence is 12 residues long. The germline V and J ends were trimmed by 10 bases and 0 bases, with 7 bases remaining between them.